This T cell receptor beta chain came from a study of blood T cell repertoires in COVID-19 (dated by TCRdb to between 2020 and 2021). For context, the study as a whole: Samples covering the acute and convalescent phases of COVID-19 were provided by collaborators in the United States, Italy and Spain. The repertoires were released in a freely available public database intended as a resource for research on the immune response to SARS-CoV-2. Deeply sampled blood TCRbeta repertoires from subjects exposed to, actively infected with, or recovered from COVID-19 were included in the dataset. Samples were obtained from the ongoing ImmuneRACE study (first 160 participants) and from 1,000 to 1,500 subjects provided by 6 global collaborators. The material from the prospective study consisted of cDNA or gDNA derived from T cells, B-cell-depleted T cells, or PBMCs. Nearly every sample came with metadata listing a de-identified subject ID, COVID-19 status, age in years and sex. Where available, HLA class I and class II types were taken from metadata supplied by the sample provider and were not determined by assay-based typing.

Beyond this particular receptor, the publication reports: The quantity of clinical and demographic metadata differed by source and by participant and was supplied without curation.

In Seattle, one collaborating source enrolled patients while the infection was active and tracked those patients longitudinally over the course of disease. The collaborating institutions used their own protocols to collect whole blood in K2EDTA tubes. For TCRbeta analysis, collaborators shipped samples in one of three forms: frozen whole blood, isolated PBMCs, or DNA extracted from either of those sample types. The immunoSEQ Assay, a bias-controlled multiplex PCR, was used to amplify TCRbeta CDR3 regions from genomic DNA. The authors' pipeline ran thus. Nucleated cell counts per sample were estimated from amplification of reference gene primers within the assay. To quantify the absolute abundance of each unique TCRbeta CDR3 rearrangement, sequence reads were collapsed and filtered. For each sample, productive Simpson clonality was calculated as the square root of Simpson's diversity index over productive rearrangements. Imported from immuneACCESS, the table was reduced by TCRdb to in-frame sequences with V and J called. These copies leave out some clones; in studies compared against another copy, an unresolved V gene accounts for under half, and the cause of the remainder is not known. V, J and clone size derive from that table, while D and trimming were established from the DNA sequence. The sample contains some 150,000 clones, around 79% of them found a single time. Clones ranked in the top ten supply 5% of the sample.

Points on this clone: Its antigen is still unknown. Base qualities were left out, and no much larger clone turns up one base away.

The sample was peripheral blood. The clonotype comes from a woman aged 65 to 85 with COVID-19, enrolled during active disease.

The sequenced DNA is TGTGCCTGGAGTGTGAGAGGGTTGGTCGGCTACACCTTC. The translation is CAWSVRGLVGYTF. This receptor chain uses TRBV30 and TRBJ1-2; confidence is insufficient to name the D gene. Sequences GTSNPN (CDR1) and SVGIG (CDR2) are obtained from the germline V gene (reference sequence). The CDR3 contains 13 residues, cysteine and phenylalanine counted. CDR3 DNA only is kept here, 39 bases in frame from base 1. The junction shows trimming of 0 bases on V and 8 bases on J, plus 13 bases between the germline ends. Joined to the reference TRBV30 and TRBJ1-2 proteins, this CDR3 gives the full variable domain: SQTIHQWPATLVQPVGSPLSLECTVEGTSNPNLYWYRQAAGRGLQLLFYSVGIGQISSEVPQNLSASRPQDRQFILSSKKLLLSDSGFYLCAWSVRGLVGYTFGSGTRLTVV.